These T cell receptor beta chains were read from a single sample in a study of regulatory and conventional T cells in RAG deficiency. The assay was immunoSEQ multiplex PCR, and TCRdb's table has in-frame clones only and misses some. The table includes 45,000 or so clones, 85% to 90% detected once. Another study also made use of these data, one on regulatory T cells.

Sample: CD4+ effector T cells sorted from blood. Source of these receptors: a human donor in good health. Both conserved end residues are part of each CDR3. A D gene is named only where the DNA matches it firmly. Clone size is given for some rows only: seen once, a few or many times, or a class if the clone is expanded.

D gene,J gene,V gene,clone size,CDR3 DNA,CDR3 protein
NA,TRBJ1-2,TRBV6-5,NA,TGTGCCAGCAGGAGGGAGGAATGGAAAGGCTACACCTTC,CASRREEWKGYTF
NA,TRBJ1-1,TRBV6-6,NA,TGTGCCAGCAGCTCCCCCGAAGTTCCCATGAACACTGAAGCTTTCTTT,CASSSPEVPMNTEAFF
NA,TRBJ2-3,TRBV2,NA,TGTGCCAGCGGGTGGCAGGTTAGCCTGGGTGGAAACGCCGGCACAGATACGCAGTATTTT,CASGWQVSLGGNAGTDTQYF
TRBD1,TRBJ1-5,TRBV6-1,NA,TGTGCCAGCAGTGAGGCGCAGGGGGTCTATAGCAATCAGCCCCAGCATTTT,CASSEAQGVYSNQPQHF
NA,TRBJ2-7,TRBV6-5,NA,TGTGCCAGCAGTTCGGACAAGTACGAGCAGTACTTC,CASSSDKYEQYF
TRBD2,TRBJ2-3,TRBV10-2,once,TGCGCCAGCAGAAAACTAGCGGGGGGGCCGGGGGGCGATCCAGATACGCAGTATTTT,CASRKLAGGPGGDPDTQYF
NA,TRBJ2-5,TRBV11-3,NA,TGTGCCAGCAGCTTAGTGGAGACCCAGTACTTC,CASSLVETQYF
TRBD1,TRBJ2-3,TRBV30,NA,TGTGCCTGGGGCAGACAGGGGTTTTTAGATACGCAGTATTTT,CAWGRQGFLDTQYF
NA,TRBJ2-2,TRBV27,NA,TGTGCCAGCAGTTTAGTTCAGTTCACCGGGGAGCTGTTTTTT,CASSLVQFTGELFF
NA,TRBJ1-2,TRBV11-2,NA,TGTGCCAGCAGCTCCCCCCCCGTAGGTACCACTGGCTACACCTTC,CASSSPPVGTTGYTF
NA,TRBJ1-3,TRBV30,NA,TGTGCCTGGAGTGTACATCCAAACACCATATATTTT,CAWSVHPNTIYF
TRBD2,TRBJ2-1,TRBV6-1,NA,TGTGCCAGCACCGGACTAGCGGGGTACAATGAGCAGTTCTTC,CASTGLAGYNEQFF
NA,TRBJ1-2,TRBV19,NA,TGTGCCAGTAGGGGCACTAACTATGGCTACACCTTC,CASRGTNYGYTF
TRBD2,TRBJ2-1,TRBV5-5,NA,TGTGCCAGCAGCGATGCTAGCGGGAGAGGGAATGAGCAGTTCTTC,CASSDASGRGNEQFF
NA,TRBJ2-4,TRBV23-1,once,TGCGCCAGCAGTCGATTTTTGGCCAAAAACATTCAGTACTTC,CASSRFLAKNIQYF
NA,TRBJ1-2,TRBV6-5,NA,TGTGCCAGCAGTTACTCGAGCGGGCGGCAGGTCTTCGGCTACACCTTC,CASSYSSGRQVFGYTF
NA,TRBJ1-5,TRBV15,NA,TGTGCCACCAATCAGGGGAGGGGGGTCGGCAATCAGCCCCAGCATTTT,CATNQGRGVGNQPQHF